This TCR beta chain was obtained from a study of graft-versus-host responses after intestinal transplantation. The CDR3 loop spans 14 amino acids. In germline, CDR1 is MNHEY, CDR2 SVGAGI. V was clipped by 2 bases and J by 9 bases; unmatched bases: 6. Details on this clone: The antigen remains unidentified.

Notes on the study in general: Some GvH clones were seen earlier in gut or blood, suggesting intestinal origin. The study found high graft-versus-host to host-versus-graft clonal ratios in allografts of patients with graft-donor T cell macrochimerism. Peak levels of circulating GvH clones tracked with early post-transplant HvG declines.

Measured with immunoSEQ multiplex PCR; TCRdb has only the in-frame clones, and not every one. Of around 100,000 clones in the sample, approximately 94% were seen once. The material sequenced was unstimulated CD4+ T cells sorted from spleen or lymph node cells, taken before transplant. The J gene is TRBJ2-1, the V gene TRBV6-5; 8 positions match TRBD2. The receptor was isolated from a human donor who was the organ donor for an intestinal transplant. CDR3 in DNA: TGTGCCAGCAGTTACGGGGGACTAGATAGTGAGCAGTTCTTC. Translated, it gives CASSYGGLDSEQFF.